This paragraph covers one T cell receptor (beta chain) sequence. Its antigen is still unknown. A single record per CDR3 protein comes from TCRdb applying MiXCR to the 5' RACE reads. In the table there are fewer than 350,000 distinct CDR3 sequences, approximately 15% of which are singletons. The entry originates in a study of T-cell memory formation after mild COVID-19. Study findings and constraints: The main location of contracting CD4+ clones was CM and EM, and that of contracting CD8+ clones was EMRA.

Sequencing was carried out using PBMCs or a T cell subset sorted from them (not recorded which). This clonotype was obtained from a man younger than 30 who had mild COVID-19 (a few samples of this study predate the infection). Cell type and time point are not known.

The CDR3 loop reads CASSLLEAVDNEQFF. The CDR3 DNA is TGTGCCAGCAGCTTATTAGAGGCAGTGGACAATGAGCAGTTCTTC. The rearrangement links TRBV7-8 to TRBJ2-1; D ambiguous. CDR3 length equals 15 residues. Germline values: CDR1 SGHVS, CDR2 FQNEAQ. V lost 2 bases, J lost 5 bases, and 13 bases lay in between.